This record concerns one T cell receptor beta chain sequence. Its cognate antigen is unknown. The TCR cDNA carried a universal primer site and UMIs from 5'RACE template switching. In TCRdb, the 5' RACE reads were re-called with MiXCR into one record per CDR3 protein. This table has 450,000 to 600,000 distinct CDR3 sequences, about 13% appearing once. Germline V gene data show CDR1 as SGHTA and CDR2 as FQGNSA. Trimming shortened V by 5 bases and J by 7 bases, and 17 bases separated the two germline ends. The CDR3 extends over 14 amino acids. This record belongs to a study of T cells after yellow fever vaccination. Study results and caveats: Weaker overall, the secondary response nonetheless peaked faster (day 5 versus 15). Only a small proportion of the clonotypes turned up in both the CD4 and the CD8 compartments, likely arising from convergent recombination. Boosting was followed by the reappearance of most primary-vaccination clones (roughly 95% CD4, around 86% CD8).

The TCR sequence derives from a young man who received the YFV17D yellow fever vaccine. The sample in question was PBMCs, obtained on the day of the yellow fever booster vaccination. The chain carries TRBV7-2 and TRBJ2-5; a weak D match, TRBD2 (5 bases). CDR3 region: CASSRPGRGGTQYF. The DNA of the CDR3 is TGTGCCAGCAGCCGTCCGGGTCGAGGAGGGACCCAGTACTTC.